Listed here is a single T cell receptor beta chain. This receptor's antigen is unknown. Base qualities are missing; no much larger clone stands one base away. Libraries were built with 5' RACE. TCRdb lists the instrument as Illumina HiSeq 2000. A universal primer binding site was added through template switching, and the final cDNA carried a unique molecular identifier so that TCR cDNA molecules could be counted accurately. Specific primers in the conserved constant-segment region were used to synthesize first-strand cDNA for the TCR alpha and beta chains. To control for contamination, each cDNA library was double barcoded with a SMART-Mk sample barcode plus Illumina barcodes. Two successive PCR steps introduced TruSeq adapter sequences along with Illumina sample barcodes. The Illumina HiSeq platform was used with custom primers to sequence TCR alpha and beta cDNA libraries. Per the source publication's procedure: MiGEC processed the raw reads to extract unique molecular identifiers, while MiXCR was used to determine the CDR3 positions. Recombination models were inferred per individual with the repgenHMM and IGoR tools using an EM algorithm. The analysis of shared clonotypes was done with the tcR package in R, with sharing normalized by the product of cloneset sizes. Out-of-frame nonproductive sequences were analyzed to study raw recombination free of thymic and clonal selection effects. TCRdb ran its own pipeline on the public reads, namely fastp trimming at Q25 and MiXCR clone calling, and kept in-frame beta chains. Rows with a matching CDR3 protein are joined into one entry that keeps the most common DNA and genes. What appears here as the V and J calls and clone size reflects TCRdb's work, not the paper's. The sample data list roughly 260,000 distinct CDR3 sequences, and around an eighth of these were observed just once. The ten biggest clones cover 8.5% to 10% of the sample.

Every donor was a healthy Caucasian. Using Miltenyi CD45RO+ enrichment and human naive T-cell isolation kits, memory (CD45RO+) and naive T cells were isolated from PBMC. This sample was taken from a study of identical twins (dated by TCRdb to about 2016). Regarding the research as a whole: To test whether fetal clonotypes persist, this study deep-sequenced TCR alpha and beta repertoires from monozygotic twins, from unrelated adults of various ages, and from cord blood. To rule out contamination, the twin experiments were replicated at different times with different library preparation protocols. Overall results and qualifications from the work: Abundant cord blood beta clonotypes had fewer insertions, young adult naive repertoires showed a similar but weaker trend, and memory repertoires showed no such trend. Compared with coincidental sharing between unrelated individuals, out-of-frame TCR alpha sequences shared between twins had an excess of sequences with low generation probability. Because the same donors could not be followed over many years, the conclusions relied on cross-sectional statistical analysis. The excess sharing between twins in beta out-of-frame sequences was weaker because fewer shared sequences reduced the signal-to-noise ratio. Zero-insertion analyses could be partly confounded by invariant T cells such as MAIT and iNKT, though diverse VJ usage argued against such confounding for most clonotypes. In monozygotic twins, recombination models systematically underestimated out-of-frame TCR alpha sharing, but the models matched the sharing seen between unrelated individuals.

CDR1 and CDR2 (KGHSH, LQKENI) derive from the germline V gene. Cut back by 1 base and 7 bases, the V and J ends lie 8 bases apart. The CDR3 runs 14 residues from the cysteine to the phenylalanine. Here the CDR3 DNA is all that survives: 42 bases in frame from base 1. Sequenced: memory (CD45RO+) T cells sorted from blood. Reading the label with the study, this specimen's cell subset or site is: CD45RO+ enriched T cells. This TCR was recovered from a woman aged 18-30 years in good health. The receptor chain draws on TRBV18 and TRBJ1-6; no D gene call is confident. Here is the DNA: TGTGCCAGCTCACCACAGGGTGCCAATTCACCCCTCCACTTT. Its translation reads: CASSPQGANSPLHF.